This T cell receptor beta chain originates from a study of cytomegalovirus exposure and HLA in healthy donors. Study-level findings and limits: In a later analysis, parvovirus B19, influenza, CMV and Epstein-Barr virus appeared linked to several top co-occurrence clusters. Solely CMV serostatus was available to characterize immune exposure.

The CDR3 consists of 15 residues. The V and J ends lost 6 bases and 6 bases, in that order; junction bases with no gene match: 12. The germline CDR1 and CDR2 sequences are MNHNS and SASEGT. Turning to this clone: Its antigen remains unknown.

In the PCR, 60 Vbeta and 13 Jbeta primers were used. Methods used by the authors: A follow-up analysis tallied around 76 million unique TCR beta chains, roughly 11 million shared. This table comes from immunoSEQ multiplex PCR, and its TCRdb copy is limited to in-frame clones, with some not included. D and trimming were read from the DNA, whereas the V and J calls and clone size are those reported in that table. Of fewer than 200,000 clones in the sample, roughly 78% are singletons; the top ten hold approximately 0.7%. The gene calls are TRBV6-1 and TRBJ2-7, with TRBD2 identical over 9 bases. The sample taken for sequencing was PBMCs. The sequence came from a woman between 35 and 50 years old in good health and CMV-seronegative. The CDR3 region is CASSDQGLATGEQYF. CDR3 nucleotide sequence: TGTGCCAGCAGCGATCAAGGACTAGCGACGGGCGAGCAGTACTTC.